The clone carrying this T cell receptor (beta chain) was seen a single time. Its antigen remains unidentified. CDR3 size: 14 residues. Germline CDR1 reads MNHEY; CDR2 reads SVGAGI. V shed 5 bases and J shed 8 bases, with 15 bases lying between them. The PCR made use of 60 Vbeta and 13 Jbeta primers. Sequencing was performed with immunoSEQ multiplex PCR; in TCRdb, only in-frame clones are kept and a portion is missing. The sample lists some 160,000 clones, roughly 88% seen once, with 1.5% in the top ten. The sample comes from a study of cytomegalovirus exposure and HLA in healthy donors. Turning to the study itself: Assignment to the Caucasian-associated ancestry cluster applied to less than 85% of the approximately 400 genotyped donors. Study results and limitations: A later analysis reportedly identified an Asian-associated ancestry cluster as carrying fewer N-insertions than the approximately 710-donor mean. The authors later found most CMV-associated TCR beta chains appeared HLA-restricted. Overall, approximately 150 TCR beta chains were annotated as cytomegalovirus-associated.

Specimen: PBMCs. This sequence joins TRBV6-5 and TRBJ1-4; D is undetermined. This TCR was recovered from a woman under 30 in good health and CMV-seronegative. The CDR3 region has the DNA TGTGCCAGCAGTACCGGGATGACCAACGAAAAACTGTTTTTT. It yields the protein CASSTGMTNEKLFF.